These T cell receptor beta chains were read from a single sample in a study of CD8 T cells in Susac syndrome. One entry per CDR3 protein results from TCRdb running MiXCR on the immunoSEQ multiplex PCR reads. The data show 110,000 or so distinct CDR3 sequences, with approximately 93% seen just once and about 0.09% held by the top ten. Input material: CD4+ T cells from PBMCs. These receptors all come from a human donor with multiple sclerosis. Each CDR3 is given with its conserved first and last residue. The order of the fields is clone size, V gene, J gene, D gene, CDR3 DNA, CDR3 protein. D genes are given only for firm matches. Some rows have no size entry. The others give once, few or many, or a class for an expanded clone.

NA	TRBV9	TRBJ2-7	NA	TGTGCCAGCAGCGTACGCAGTTACGACGAGCAGTACTTC	CASSVRSYDEQYF
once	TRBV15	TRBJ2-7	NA	TGTGCCACCAGCAGAGATCAGTGGGGGGAGCAGTACTTC	CATSRDQWGEQYF
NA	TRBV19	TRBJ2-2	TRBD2	TGTGCCAGTAGCCGACTAGCGGCGAACACCGGGGAGCTGTTTTTT	CASSRLAANTGELFF
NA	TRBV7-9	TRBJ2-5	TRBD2	TGTGCCAGCAGCTTAACTAGCGGTCAAGAGACCCAGTACTTC	CASSLTSGQETQYF
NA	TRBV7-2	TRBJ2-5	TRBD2	TGTGCCAGCAGCTCCCTGGCGGGGGGGTTCCAAGAGACCCAGTACTTC	CASSSLAGGFQETQYF
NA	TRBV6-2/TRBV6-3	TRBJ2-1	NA	TGTGCCAGCAGCCAGCGGTATGAGCAGTTCTTC	CASSQRYEQFF
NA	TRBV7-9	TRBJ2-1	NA	TGTGCCAGCAGCTCCGTAAGCTCCTACAATGAGCAGTTCTTC	CASSSVSSYNEQFF
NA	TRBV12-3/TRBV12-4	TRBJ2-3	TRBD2	TGTGCCAGCAGTCGAGGACTAGCGGGGCGCACAGATACGCAGTATTTT	CASSRGLAGRTDTQYF
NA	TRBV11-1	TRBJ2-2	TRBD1	TGTGCCAGCAGCGCCGGGACAGGGTACGCCGGGGAGCTGTTTTTT	CASSAGTGYAGELFF
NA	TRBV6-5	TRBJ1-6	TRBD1	TGTGCCAGCAGACGGGGACAGCCCTCACCCCTCCACTTT	CASRRGQPSPLHF
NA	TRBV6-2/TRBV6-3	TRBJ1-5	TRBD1	TGTGCCAGCAGTACCTCCGGGACAGGGCTGCGTTTT	CASSTSGTGLRF
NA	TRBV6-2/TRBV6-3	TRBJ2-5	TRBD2	TGTGCCAGCAGTCCGACTAGCGTGGAGACCCAGTACTTC	CASSPTSVETQYF
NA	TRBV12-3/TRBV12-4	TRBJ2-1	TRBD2	TGTGCCAGCAGTTCTAGCGGGGGGGCCGGGGAGCAGTTCTTC	CASSSSGGAGEQFF
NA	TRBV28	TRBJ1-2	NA	TGTGCCAGCAAACTAGGGGGAAACTATGGCTACACCTTC	CASKLGGNYGYTF
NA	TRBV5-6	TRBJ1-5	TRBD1	TGTGCCAGCAGCCTGAACAGGGGTGCCCTCAATCAGCCCCAGCATTTT	CASSLNRGALNQPQHF
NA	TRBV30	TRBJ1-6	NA	TGTGCCTGGAGGCCCGCGGCGGGTTCACCCCTCCACTTT	CAWRPAAGSPLHF
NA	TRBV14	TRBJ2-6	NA	TGTGCCAGCAGCCAAGTGTTTGGGTCCGGGGCCAACGTCCTGACTTTC	CASSQVFGSGANVLTF
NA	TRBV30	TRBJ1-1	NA	TGTGCCTGGAGTGTTTCAGTGCGGGCTGAAGCTTTCTTT	CAWSVSVRAEAFF
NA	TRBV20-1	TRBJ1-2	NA	TGCAGTGCTAGTTCAGGGCCTAACTATGGCTACACCTTC	CSASSGPNYGYTF
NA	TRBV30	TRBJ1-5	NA	TGTGCCTGGAGTGTGGACAACAATCAGCCCCAGCATTTT	CAWSVDNNQPQHF
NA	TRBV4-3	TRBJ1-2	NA	TGCGCCAGCAGCCAAGCTACGGGGGACTATGGCTACACCTTC	CASSQATGDYGYTF
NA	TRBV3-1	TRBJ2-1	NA	TGTGCCAGCAGCCAAGAGGCCCTCTCCTACAATGAGCAGTTCTTC	CASSQEALSYNEQFF
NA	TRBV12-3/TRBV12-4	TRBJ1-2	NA	TGTGCCAGCAGCCTTGGGGGAGGAGTCTATGGCTACACCTTC	CASSLGGGVYGYTF
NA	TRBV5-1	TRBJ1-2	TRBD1	TGCGCCAGCAGCTTGGACCCCCGGGACAGGGTTGGTGGCTACACCTTC	CASSLDPRDRVGGYTF
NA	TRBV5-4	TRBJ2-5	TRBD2	TGTGCCAGCAGCAGGCCGGGACTAGCGTCAACCCAGTACTTC	CASSRPGLASTQYF
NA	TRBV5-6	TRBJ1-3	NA	TGTGCCAGCAGCTTTGGCAGAATTGGAAACACCATATATTTT	CASSFGRIGNTIYF
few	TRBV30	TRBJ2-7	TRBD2	TGTGCCTGGAGCCTACTAGCGGGGGACTACGAGCAGTACTTC	CAWSLLAGDYEQYF
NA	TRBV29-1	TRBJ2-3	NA	TGCAGCGTTGAAGGGCAGGGTTCGGATACGCAGTATTTT	CSVEGQGSDTQYF
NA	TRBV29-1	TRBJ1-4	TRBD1	TGCAGCGTGGAGACAGGGCTCAAGGAAAAACTGTTTTTT	CSVETGLKEKLFF
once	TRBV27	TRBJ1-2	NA	TGTGCCAGCAGTTCCCAAGGCCCCTATGGCTACACCTTC	CASSSQGPYGYTF
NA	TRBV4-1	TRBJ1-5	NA	TGCGCCAGCAGGCGCGATCATAGCAATCAGCCCCAGCATTTT	CASRRDHSNQPQHF
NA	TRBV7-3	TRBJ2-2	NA	TGTGCCAGCAGTCCTAGAGGTGGGGGGATGGCCGGGGAGCTGTTTTTT	CASSPRGGGMAGELFF
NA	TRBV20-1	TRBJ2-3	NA	TGCAGCGCGTGGGGGGTGAACACAGATACGCAGTATTTT	CSAWGVNTDTQYF
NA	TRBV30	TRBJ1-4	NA	TGTGCCTGGGGGATAGAAAAACTGTTTTTT	CAWGIEKLFF
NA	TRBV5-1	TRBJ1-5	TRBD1	TGCGCCAGCAGCTTGACAGGGGCAGAGTATCAGCCCCAGCATTTT	CASSLTGAEYQPQHF
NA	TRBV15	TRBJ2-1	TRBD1	TGTGCAACCCGGCAGGGGGCCAGGGGCAATGAGCAGTTCTTC	CATRQGARGNEQFF
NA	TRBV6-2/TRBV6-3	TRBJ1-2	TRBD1	TGTGCCAGCAGTCCGGGACAGGCGTATGGCTACACCTTC	CASSPGQAYGYTF
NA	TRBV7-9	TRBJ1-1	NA	TGTGCCAGCAGCTTAGATCTCAGCGGCAGGCGGGAAGCTTTCTTT	CASSLDLSGRREAFF
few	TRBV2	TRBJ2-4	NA	TGTGCCAGCAGAGAGGGACGGAAGAAAAACATTCAGTACTTC	CASREGRKKNIQYF
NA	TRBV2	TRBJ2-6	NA	TGTGCCAGCAGTGACAGCTCAAGCTCTGGGGCCAACGTCCTGACTTTC	CASSDSSSSGANVLTF
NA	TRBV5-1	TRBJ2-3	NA	TGCGCCAGCAGCATAAGGGTAGCAGATACGCAGTATTTT	CASSIRVADTQYF
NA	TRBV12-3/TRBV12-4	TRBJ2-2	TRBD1	TGTGCCAGCAGTTCCCCGGGACAGGTGCTGGTCGGGGAGCTGTTTTTT	CASSSPGQVLVGELFF
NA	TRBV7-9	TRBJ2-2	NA	TGTGCCAGCAGCTTAGGGATCAGCAGGACCGGGGAGCTGTTTTTT	CASSLGISRTGELFF
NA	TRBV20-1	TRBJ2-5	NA	TGCAGTGCTCCCGGGCCTTCGAAGACCCAGTACTTC	CSAPGPSKTQYF
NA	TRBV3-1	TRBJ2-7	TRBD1	TGTGCCAGCAGCCTCCAGGACAGGGGGATCGACGAGCAGTACTTC	CASSLQDRGIDEQYF
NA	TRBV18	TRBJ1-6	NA	TGTGCCAGCTCACCAAGGCCAGGGTTGAATAATTCACCCCTCCACTTT	CASSPRPGLNNSPLHF
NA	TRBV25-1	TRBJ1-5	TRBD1	TGTGCCAGCACTACAGGGGGAAATCAGCCCCAGCATTTT	CASTTGGNQPQHF
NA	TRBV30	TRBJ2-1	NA	TGTGCCTGGAGTCAATCAGGGGTGGGGGAGCAGTTCTTC	CAWSQSGVGEQFF
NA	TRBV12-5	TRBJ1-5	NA	TGTGCTAGTGGCTCGGAGGGGGATCAGCCCCAGCATTTT	CASGSEGDQPQHF
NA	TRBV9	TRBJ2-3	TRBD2	TGTGCCAGCAGCTTCGGGACTAGCGGGGAGACGCAGTATTTT	CASSFGTSGETQYF
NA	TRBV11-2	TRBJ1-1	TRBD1	TGTGCCAGCAGCTTAGAGGGACAGGGGTTCACTGAAGCTTTCTTT	CASSLEGQGFTEAFF
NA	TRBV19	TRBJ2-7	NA	TGTGCCAGTAGTATAGGGGACGTCTACGAGCAGTACTTC	CASSIGDVYEQYF
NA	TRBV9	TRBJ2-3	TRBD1	TGTGCCAGCAGCGTAGGGTCGACAGGGGGCACAGATACGCAGTATTTT	CASSVGSTGGTDTQYF
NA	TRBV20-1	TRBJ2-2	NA	TGCAGTGCTAGAGAAACGGGGAACACCGGGGAGCTGTTTTTT	CSARETGNTGELFF
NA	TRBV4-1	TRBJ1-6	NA	TGCGCCAGCAGCCCCCGGGCGGAGGATTCACCCCTCCACTTT	CASSPRAEDSPLHF